This T cell receptor (beta chain) came from a study of early T cells in non-severe SARS-CoV-2 infection (dated by TCRdb to the early 2020s). Broadly, across the study: Because TCR sequencing was done on bulk RNA from unsorted whole blood, the alpha and beta chains could not be paired. General conclusions and limits of the study: VDJdb matching was skewed toward anti-spike CD8 responses and likely underestimated virus-specific expansions, missing private and CD4 specificities.

The library was built by means of 5' RACE. Instrument on record: NextSeq 500. In the TCR library protocol, unique molecular identifiers were attached to individual cDNA molecules to correct for PCR bias and sequencing error. TCR alpha and beta chains were both sequenced, and the abundances of alpha and beta sequences in each sample were closely correlated with each other. Per the original workflow: Decombinator V4 was used to perform V gene, J gene and CDR3 annotation of TCR sequences. Expanded TCRs were defined as changing significantly between any two time points under a Poisson model with p below 0.0001. Abundances of TCRs were expressed as counts per million after normalisation to the total number of TCRs sequenced in each sample. TRAV1-2 paired with TRAJ12, TRAJ20 or TRAJ33 defined MAIT TCRs, while TRAV10 paired with TRAJ18 defined iNKT TCRs. VDJdb, accessed on 1 November 2021, was searched for TCRs annotated for CMV, EBV and SARS-CoV-2, and TCRs annotated for more than one antigen were excluded. The raw public reads went through TCRdb reprocessing: fastp at Q25, MiXCR clone calling, in-frame beta chains kept. Each entry is one CDR3 protein sequence, shown with its most common DNA and genes. The V and J calls here are based on TCRdb, not the publication. The sample has 70,000 to 85,000 distinct CDR3 sequences on record, roughly an eighth of them singletons. Approximately 7% of the sample belongs to the ten largest clones.

CDR1 is given as SGDLS and CDR2 as YYNGEE, both from the germline V gene. Trimming accounts for 0 bases at V and 3 bases at J, while the number of junction bases matched to no gene is 3. Including the terminal cysteine and phenylalanine, the CDR3 comprises 16 residues. The CDR3 DNA has 48 bases and is translated from base 1. Set within a cohort of healthcare workers in London, UK, this nested case-control study involved weekly PCR testing of nasopharyngeal swabs along with blood sampling. Healthcare workers were recruited during the week of the UK lockdown, between 23 and 31 March 2020, and followed weekly for up to roughly 16 weeks. In this sample, this clonotype turned up many times. Its cognate antigen has yet to be identified. Per-base quality was not reported, and no clone a single base away is much larger than it.

The specimen was whole blood. The receptor was derived from an adult who was a healthcare worker with PCR-confirmed SARS-CoV-2 infection or an uninfected control (not recorded which). The V and J segments used are TRBV9 and TRBJ2-1; a stretch of 10 junction bases matches TRBD2. The bases read TGTGCCAGCAGCGTAGTTACTAGCGGGAACTACAATGAGCAGTTCTTC. This gives the protein CASSVVTSGNYNEQFF.